The clone carrying this T cell receptor (beta chain) turned up a few times. A second about 7 to 11 cycle PCR used barcoded and J-beta primers. TCRdb reprocessed the 5' RACE reads with MiXCR, giving one entry per CDR3 protein. The profile shows fewer than 2,000,000 distinct CDR3 sequences, about 31% of them singletons. This specimen belongs to a study of blood T cells in healthy people across ages. Unmatched junction bases numbered 16, after V lost 5 bases and J lost 4 bases. The germline V gene has CDR1 SGHDN and CDR2 FVKESK. CDR3 size: 19 residues. Sequences were obtained from blood. The TCR originated in a woman in her 30s in good health. The J gene is TRBJ2-3, the V gene TRBV14, with 12 bases that match TRBD2. CDR3 in DNA: TGTGCCAGCAGCGTCCGACTAGCGGGGGAGACCGGGGGTCCAGATACGCAGTATTTT. It yields the protein CASSVRLAGETGGPDTQYF.